This passage covers 3 T cell receptor beta chains from one sample sequenced in a study of T cell responses to AZD1222 COVID-19 vaccine. Assay used: immunoSEQ multiplex PCR; TCRdb lists only in-frame clones, some missing. The table has about 79,000 clones, about 92% seen once. The sample was peripheral blood, taken on day 0 of MenACWY control vaccination. These receptors all stem from an adult in good health.

The chain couples TRBV25-1 to TRBJ1-6; the D is unclear. The germline gives CDR1 MGHDK, CDR2 SYGVNS. V lost 4 bases and J 7 bases, leaving 11 bases between the germline ends. The CDR3 has 14 amino acids. For the CDR3, the DNA is TGTGCCAGCAGTGCGTTCGGCGGCAATTCACCCCTCCACTTT. It is translated as CASSAFGGNSPLHF. Full variable domain (rest looked up from reference TRBV25-1 and TRBJ1-6): EADIYQTPRYLVIGTGKKITLECSQTMGHDKMYWYQQDPGMELHLIHYSYGVNSTEKGDLSSESTVSRIRTEHFPLTLESARPSHTSQYLCASSAFGGNSPLHFGNGTRLTVT.

Of note for this clone: The same CDR3 arises from other DNA sequences in this sample as well. The chain has TRBV27 and TRBJ1-4; 10 bases are shared with TRBD1. Trimming took 5 bases from V and 8 from J; bases not matched to a gene: 5. The CDR3 has 14 residues. In germline, CDR1 is MNHEY, CDR2 SMNVEV (reference sequence). The CDR3 protein is CASSPRTGGEKLFF. For the CDR3, the DNA is TGTGCCAGCAGTCCACGGACAGGGGGGGAAAAACTGTTTTTT.

The chain couples TRBV28 to TRBJ1-1; D uncertain. Trimming shortened V by 3 bases and J by 1 base, and 9 bases separated the two germline ends. CDR3 length: 14 amino acids. Germline V gives CDR1 MDHEN, CDR2 SYDVKM. The CDR3 nucleotides read TGTGCCAGCAGTTTGGTACAGAGGAACACTGAAGCTTTCTTT. Residues: CASSLVQRNTEAFF.